The rows below give T cell receptor beta chains drawn from one sample of a study of blood T cell repertoires in COVID-19. The method was immunoSEQ multiplex PCR; TCRdb's version includes in-frame clones alone and lacks a portion of them. Seen here are some 170,000 clones, approximately 80% observed once, and the top ten hold approximately 11%. The specimen sequenced was peripheral blood. These receptors originate from a woman in her thirties or forties with COVID-19, enrolled during active disease. The CDR3 runs from the conserved cysteine through the conserved F or W. Each record gives: clone size, V gene, D gene, J gene, CDR3 protein, CDR3 DNA. A D gene is named only where the DNA matches it firmly. Only some rows state a clone size, as once, few, many or a class for expanded clones.

-	TRBV5-1	-	TRBJ2-5	CASKKTGASQETQYF	TGCGCCAGCAAAAAGACAGGCGCCAGCCAAGAGACCCAGTACTTC
few	TRBV30	-	TRBJ1-6	CAWRTPGGSPLHF	TGTGCCTGGAGAACGCCGGGAGGTTCACCCCTCCACTTT
-	TRBV5-1	-	TRBJ2-1	CASSDGLANNEQFF	TGCGCCAGCAGCGACGGACTGGCGAACAATGAGCAGTTCTTC
-	TRBV7-2	TRBD2	TRBJ2-2	CASSFRRAGGTGELFF	TGTGCCAGCAGCTTTAGGCGGGCGGGAGGTACCGGGGAGCTGTTTTTT
once	TRBV27	-	TRBJ2-1	CASSRWTTLSNNEQFF	TGTGCCAGCAGTCGATGGACTACTCTTTCAAACAATGAGCAGTTCTTC
-	TRBV19	TRBD1	TRBJ1-2	CASSGTGGAGGYTF	TGTGCCAGTAGCGGGACAGGGGGCGCCGGTGGCTACACCTTC
-	TRBV5-4	TRBD2	TRBJ2-7	CASSPRTSRHEQYF	TGTGCCAGCAGCCCCAGGACTAGTCGTCACGAGCAGTACTTC
-	TRBV19	TRBD1	TRBJ2-1	CASSITGGEEFF	TGTGCCAGTAGTATTACAGGGGGCGAGGAGTTCTTC
-	TRBV19	-	TRBJ1-2	CASSQDASYGYTF	TGTGCCAGTAGTCAGGATGCGTCCTATGGCTACACCTTC
-	TRBV5-5	-	TRBJ1-1	CASSQTVMNTEAFF	TGTGCCAGCAGCCAGACAGTAATGAACACTGAAGCTTTCTTT
-	TRBV28	TRBD2	TRBJ2-3	CASRSSGRANTDTQYF	TGTGCCAGCAGATCTAGCGGGAGGGCCAACACAGATACGCAGTATTTT
-	TRBV29-1	TRBD1	TRBJ1-1	CSGWGQGDTEAFF	TGCAGCGGTTGGGGACAGGGGGACACTGAAGCTTTCTTT
-	TRBV6-6	-	TRBJ1-2	CASIGGGGESGSYTF	TGTGCCAGCATCGGGGGGGGAGGGGAAAGTGGAAGCTACACCTTC
-	TRBV30	TRBD1	TRBJ1-5	CAWSTGQGGNQPQHF	TGTGCCTGGAGCACCGGACAGGGCGGCAATCAGCCCCAGCATTTT
-	TRBV5-6	-	TRBJ2-7	CASSFVNEQYF	TGTGCCAGCAGCTTTGTCAACGAGCAGTACTTC
-	TRBV5-4	-	TRBJ1-6	CASSLRDTYSPLHF	TGTGCCAGCAGCTTGAGGGACACCTATTCACCCCTCCACTTT
-	TRBV27	TRBD1	TRBJ2-1	CASSLITGQGGNEQFF	TGTGCCAGCAGTTTAATTACGGGACAGGGAGGCAATGAGCAGTTCTTC
-	TRBV9	-	TRBJ1-2	CASSVGQDNYGYTF	TGTGCCAGCAGCGTAGGTCAGGATAACTATGGCTACACCTTC
-	TRBV18	TRBD2	TRBJ2-7	CASSPPGLAGGSSYEQYF	TGTGCCAGCTCACCACCGGGACTAGCGGGAGGTTCTTCCTACGAGCAGTACTTC
-	TRBV7-2	TRBD2	TRBJ2-1	CASSPSPGLAGGGEQFF	TGTGCCAGCAGCCCCAGTCCGGGACTAGCGGGAGGGGGTGAGCAGTTCTTC
-	TRBV13	-	TRBJ2-3	CASSPGLDTQYF	TGTGCCAGCAGCCCGGGACTTGATACGCAGTATTTT
-	TRBV6-2/TRBV6-3	TRBD2	TRBJ2-5	CASSIAGAAQETQYF	TGTGCCAGCAGTATAGCGGGTGCAGCTCAAGAGACCCAGTACTTC
-	TRBV28	-	TRBJ1-2	CASSSVGRNYGYTF	TGTGCCAGCAGTTCGGTTGGGAGAAACTATGGCTACACCTTC
-	TRBV20-1	TRBD2	TRBJ2-2	CSASLAGRTGELFF	TGCAGTGCTAGTCTAGCGGGAAGGACCGGGGAGCTGTTTTTT
-	TRBV6-5	-	TRBJ1-1	CASSYSKQAYTEAFF	TGTGCCAGCAGTTACTCAAAACAGGCCTACACTGAAGCTTTCTTT
-	TRBV9	TRBD2	TRBJ2-2	CASSVEASGRLGELFF	TGTGCCAGCAGCGTAGAGGCTAGCGGGCGATTGGGGGAGCTGTTTTTT
-	TRBV10-3	-	TRBJ1-4	CAISRDKNEKLFF	TGTGCCATCAGCCGGGACAAGAATGAAAAACTGTTTTTT
-	TRBV5-4	-	TRBJ2-7	CASSSPPETEQYF	TGTGCCAGCAGCTCACCCCCCGAAACTGAGCAGTACTTC
-	TRBV12-3/TRBV12-4	-	TRBJ2-3	CASSSSGSGTQYF	TGTGCCAGCAGTTCCTCGGGCTCGGGGACGCAGTATTTT
-	TRBV7-6	-	TRBJ2-5	CASSLGVSRETQYF	TGTGCCAGCAGCTTAGGGGTCTCGAGGGAGACCCAGTACTTC
-	TRBV4-1	-	TRBJ1-1	CASSQDRVLNTEAFF	TGCGCCAGCAGCCAAGATAGAGTCTTGAACACTGAAGCTTTCTTT
few	TRBV29-1	-	TRBJ2-1	CSVQGSGYNEQFF	TGCAGCGTTCAAGGGTCGGGATACAATGAGCAGTTCTTC
-	TRBV20-1	-	TRBJ1-2	CSASNRAPFGYTF	TGCAGTGCTAGTAACCGAGCACCGTTCGGCTACACCTTC
-	TRBV4-2	TRBD1	TRBJ1-4	CASSGQEGAFNEKLFF	TGTGCCAGCAGCGGCCAGGAGGGGGCTTTTAATGAAAAACTGTTTTTT
-	TRBV5-1	TRBD2	TRBJ2-1	CASSPRLAGGPYNEQFF	TGCGCCAGCAGCCCCCGACTAGCGGGAGGCCCCTACAATGAGCAGTTCTTC
few	TRBV18	TRBD2	TRBJ2-1	CASSLYSGGENNEQFF	TGTGCCAGCTCACTGTATAGCGGGGGGGAGAACAATGAGCAGTTCTTC
-	TRBV6-4	-	TRBJ2-2	CASSVESSTGELFF	TGTGCCAGCAGTGTGGAGAGCTCCACCGGGGAGCTGTTTTTT
-	TRBV5-1	-	TRBJ2-3	CASTLQGSTDTQYF	TGCGCCAGCACCTTACAGGGTAGCACAGATACGCAGTATTTT
-	TRBV9	TRBD1	TRBJ2-1	CASGTGLEQFF	TGTGCCAGCGGGACAGGTCTTGAGCAGTTCTTC
few	TRBV4-1	TRBD2	TRBJ2-1	CASSTGTSADNEQFF	TGCGCCAGCAGCACCGGGACTAGCGCGGACAATGAGCAGTTCTTC
-	TRBV5-1	-	TRBJ2-1	CASSLGARDNEQFF	TGCGCCAGCAGCTTGGGGGCGCGGGACAATGAGCAGTTCTTC
-	TRBV7-9	TRBD1	TRBJ1-1	CASSYTTGGEAFF	TGTGCCAGCAGCTATACGACAGGGGGAGAAGCTTTCTTT
-	TRBV5-4	-	TRBJ1-4	CASSLPGFEKLFF	TGTGCCAGCAGCTTACCGGGTTTTGAAAAACTGTTTTTT
-	TRBV19	-	TRBJ1-1	CASSIERGGLAFF	TGTGCCAGTAGTATAGAAAGAGGGGGATTGGCTTTCTTT
-	TRBV28	TRBD2	TRBJ2-7	CASSFSSGLAGEGYEQYF	TGTGCCAGCAGTTTCTCTTCGGGCCTAGCGGGAGAGGGCTACGAGCAGTACTTC
-	TRBV2	-	TRBJ1-2	CASQINRDGYTF	TGTGCCAGCCAAATTAACAGGGACGGCTACACCTTC
-	TRBV7-2	TRBD2	TRBJ2-2	CASSLEGLVRTGELFF	TGTGCCAGCAGCTTAGAAGGACTAGTCAGGACCGGGGAGCTGTTTTTT
-	TRBV30	-	TRBJ1-2	CAWSSGSYGYTF	TGTGCCTGGAGTAGCGGTTCCTATGGCTACACCTTC
-	TRBV5-1	-	TRBJ1-2	CASSPTKGWAGYTF	TGCGCCAGCAGCCCGACGAAGGGGTGGGCGGGCTACACCTTC
-	TRBV3-1/TRBV3-2	-	TRBJ2-2	CASSQDLGESGELFF	TGTGCCAGCAGCCAAGATCTCGGGGAGAGCGGGGAGCTGTTTTTT
few	TRBV6-6	TRBD2	TRBJ2-7	CASSNVGTSGYEQYF	TGTGCCAGCAGTAATGTCGGGACTAGCGGGTACGAGCAGTACTTC
-	TRBV5-5	-	TRBJ2-7	CASSLVGPGVKAYEQYF	TGTGCCAGCAGCTTGGTCGGACCAGGGGTAAAAGCCTACGAGCAGTACTTC
-	TRBV7-8	-	TRBJ1-6	CASSLERGNNSPLHF	TGTGCCAGCAGCTTAGAGAGAGGGAATAATTCACCCCTCCACTTT
-	TRBV19	TRBD2	TRBJ2-1	CASSSRLAGLYNEQFF	TGTGCCAGTAGTTCCCGACTAGCGGGGCTCTACAATGAGCAGTTCTTC
few	TRBV7-9	TRBD2	TRBJ2-3	CASSRLAGGSDTQYF	TGTGCCAGCAGCCGACTAGCGGGAGGGTCAGATACGCAGTATTTT
-	TRBV28	TRBD2	TRBJ2-2	CASSFTSGSTGELFF	TGTGCCAGCAGTTTTACTAGCGGGAGCACCGGGGAGCTGTTTTTT
-	TRBV18	-	TRBJ2-5	CASSPRTQETQYF	TGTGCCAGCTCACCGCGGACTCAAGAGACCCAGTACTTC
-	TRBV30	-	TRBJ2-3	CAWVLKLAQVPHTQYF	TGTGCCTGGGTATTGAAACTAGCCCAGGTTCCCCATACGCAGTATTTT
-	TRBV5-1	TRBD1	TRBJ2-7	CASSPITGGEQYF	TGCGCCAGCAGCCCTATTACAGGGGGCGAGCAGTACTTC